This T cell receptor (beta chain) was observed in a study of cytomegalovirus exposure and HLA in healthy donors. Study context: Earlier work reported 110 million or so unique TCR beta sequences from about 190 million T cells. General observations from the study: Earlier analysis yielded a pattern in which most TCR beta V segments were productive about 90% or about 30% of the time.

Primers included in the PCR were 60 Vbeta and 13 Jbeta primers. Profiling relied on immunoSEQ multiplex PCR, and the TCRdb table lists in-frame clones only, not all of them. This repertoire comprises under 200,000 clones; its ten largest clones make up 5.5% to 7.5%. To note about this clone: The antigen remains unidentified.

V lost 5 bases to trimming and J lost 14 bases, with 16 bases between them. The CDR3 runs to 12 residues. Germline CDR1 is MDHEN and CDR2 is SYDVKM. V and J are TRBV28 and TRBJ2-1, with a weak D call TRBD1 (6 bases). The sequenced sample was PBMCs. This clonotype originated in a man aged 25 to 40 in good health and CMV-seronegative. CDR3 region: CASSTGHKAKFF. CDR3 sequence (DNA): TGTGCCAGCAGTACGGGACACAAAGCAAAGTTCTTC.